This T cell receptor (beta chain) was profiled in a study of CD8+CD57+ T cells in acquired aplastic anemia (dated by TCRdb to between 2018 and 2020). A note on the overall study: On average, sorted CD4+ and CD8+ cells yielded roughly 3.4 ug of extracted DNA, with a range of 0.2 to 27.4 ug. CD8+CD57+ expansion was defined as frequency above the mean frequency observed in healthy subjects.

The research as a whole found: Around 30 CD8+ CDR3 sequences were shared between patients and controls but appeared highly expressed in patients and within their immunodominant clones. CD8+ Simpson's diversity did not differ significantly between patients and healthy controls (P=0.060).

This clonotype has a count of ten or more. Its antigen target is currently unknown. No base quality information exists; no much larger clone differs at one position. TCR beta VDJ combination and CDR3 sequence profiling used genomic DNA as the template. TCR repertoire sequencing was run on an Illumina HiSeq 2000. From the authors' description of their analysis: TRBV/TRBJ rearrangement plots, CDR3 size and DJ length profiles, and Simpson's diversity index were used to assess repertoires. The most abundant DNA sequence in the deep sequencing data was defined as the immunodominant clone. CDR3 amino acid sequences were screened for sharing across subjects and compared with published repertoires and the VDJdb database. TCRdb handled the public reads itself, with Q25 trimming in fastp and clone calling in MiXCR, and kept productive beta chains. Each entry is one CDR3 protein sequence, shown with its most common DNA and genes. The V and J calls were not made by the authors but by TCRdb's processing. The sample yields 190,000 or so distinct CDR3 sequences; around half were counted once. Of the sample, about 1.7% falls within the top ten clones.

V loses 5 bases of germline sequence and J loses 0 bases, and the interval between the two ends is 6 bases. CDR1 is given as LNHDA and CDR2 as SQIVND, both from the germline V gene (reference sequence). There are 13 amino acids in the CDR3, from cysteine to phenylalanine inclusive. Solely the CDR3 DNA is kept, with 39 bases framed from the first base. Patients chosen for sequencing had shown expansion of CD8+CD57+ cells by flow cytometry. Every patient had a diagnosis of severe acquired aplastic anemia based on International Study of Aplastic Anemia and Agranulocytosis and Camitta criteria. No therapy had been received by the patients at the time of blood sampling. In this study, sorted CD4+ and CD8+ T cells from the blood of healthy subjects and of severe aplastic anemia patients had their TCR repertoires deep-sequenced. Patients were enrolled in the USA under clinicaltrials.gov protocols 00001620, 01623167, 00001397, 00071045, 00081523 and 00961064. Ficoll-Paque density gradient centrifugation was used to isolate peripheral blood mononuclear cells. CD4+ and CD8+ T cells were sorted by FACS or magnetic beads before DNA extraction.

The chain is made from TRBV19 and TRBJ2-3, with the D gene too uncertain to name. This clonotype originated in a human donor with aplastic anemia. The source material was sorted CD4+, CD8+, or CD8+CD57+ T cells (not recorded which) from PBMCs. In nucleotides, the sequence is TGTGCCAGTAGTCCGGATAGCACAGATACGCAGTATTTT. Translated, this gives CASSPDSTDTQYF.